This T cell receptor (beta chain) was sequenced during a study of response to subunit inactivated influenza vaccine (dated by TCRdb to the late 2010s). About the investigation overall: Deep quantitative T cell receptor repertoire profiling was used in the study to track responses to a trivalent subunit inactivated influenza vaccine.

This clonotype was seen more than once but under ten times. Its antigen is still unknown. No much larger clonotype is one base removed from it; base qualities were not supplied. Reading from cysteine to phenylalanine, the CDR3 counts 13 amino acids. Left in the record is the CDR3 DNA by itself, 39 bases read in frame from the first base. The trim is 7 bases for V and 5 bases for J, with a gap of 14 bases between the germline ends. The paper's findings and limits, for the study overall: It was suggested by the authors that each seasonal influenza vaccination may recruit only a limited number of new T cells.

Libraries were prepared through RT-PCR. TCRdb names Illumina HiSeq 2500 as the instrument used. TCRdb reanalyzed the raw reads on its own, using fastp at Q25 for trimming and MiXCR for clone calling, and kept in-frame beta chains. For every CDR3 protein sequence, its rows merge into one entry that carries the most common genes and DNA. The sample data list 550,000 to 600,000 distinct CDR3 sequences, and roughly 12% of these were observed just once. The top ten clones comprise 10% to 13% of the sample. This sequence originates from a man over 45 who received an inactivated influenza vaccine. Donor details come from another sample of the same person, matched by shared clones. The receptor chain draws on TRBV12-3 or TRBV12-4 and TRBJ1-1; the D gene is unclear. The specimen was PBMCs from blood, collected on the day of vaccination. At the DNA level, the sequence is TGTGCCAGCATCACGAGGCAGGCAACTGAAGCTTTCTTT. Its translation reads: CASITRQATEAFF.